Listed below are T cell receptor beta chains from one sample, sequenced in a study of T cells in Graves' hyperthyroidism and ophthalmopathy. TCRdb re-called the multiplex PCR reads with MiXCR, one entry per CDR3 protein. The sample lists a few hundred thousand distinct CDR3 sequences, about 43% seen once, with roughly 7.7% in the top ten. The specimen sequenced was peripheral blood or thyroid tissue (not recorded which). The origin of the receptors is a woman aged 18-30 years with Graves' hyperthyroidism. Both conserved end residues are trimmed from each CDR3. The D gene is left open where the match is weak.

v_call d_call cdr3_aa
TRBV20-1 - SARGDVSPYEQY
TRBV5-6 - ASSLFRQRGTEAF
TRBV12-3/TRBV12-4 TRBD1 ASTHRGRAGTAYGYT
TRBV15 TRBD1 ATSRGTGRSPPH
TRBV20-1 TRBD1 SARGSGQGSTDTQY
TRBV3-1 - ASSLGPGVPNYGYT
TRBV24-1 TRBD1 ASSKGAGYNEKLF
TRBV29-1 - SVLEGGNSGANVLT
TRBV18 - ASSRSTNEKLF
TRBV7-8 TRBD2 ASTPTRLAAQY
TRBV20-1 TRBD1 SARARGQGAFEKLF
TRBV7-7 TRBD2 ASSGRTSGRNTGELF
TRBV20-1 TRBD2 SARPSGRSTGELF
TRBV2 TRBD2 ASSVTSGRGYEQY
TRBV9 - ASSNSNQPQH
TRBV7-4 - ASSLRGQAYEQY
TRBV7-9 TRBD2 ASSLASLTSGSQETQY
TRBV6-1 TRBD1 ASSYVGTGGRSTGELF
TRBV10-3 - AISGNQETQY
TRBV5-5 - ASSSPFKGYYGYT
TRBV5-4 TRBD2 ASSSARTSGIYEQY
TRBV7-8 TRBD1 ASRPTGVTNEKLF
TRBV5-6 - ASTRLNQPQH
TRBV24-1 - ATSAVWDEETQY
TRBV9 TRBD1 ASSPWKGATDTQY
TRBV7-3 TRBD1 ASSFLAGQRNTIY
TRBV7-9 - ASSFQNGANYGYT
TRBV12-5 TRBD2 ASGLVRGGSPDGVYEQY
TRBV7-2 - ASSQDSWTDTQY